Each of the 7 T cell receptor beta chains below was sequenced from the same sample in a study of cytomegalovirus exposure and HLA in healthy donors. Primers for the PCR totalled 60 Vbeta and 13 Jbeta. Sequencing used immunoSEQ multiplex PCR; TCRdb keeps in-frame clones, though not all of them. The sample consists of approximately 53,000 clones, less than 85% of them appearing once. Input material: PBMCs. The source is a man younger than 45 in good health and CMV-seropositive.

CDR3 sequence reads: CASSLSGSSLTGEQYF. In DNA form, the CDR3 reads TGTGCCAGCAGTTTATCCGGAAGTAGCCTTACGGGCGAGCAGTACTTC. This sequence joins TRBV27 and TRBJ2-7; D call uncertain. CDR1 is MNHEY and CDR2 is SMNVEV in the germline V gene (reference sequence). Trimming removed 0 bases at V and 6 bases at J, with 18 bases between. The CDR3 has 16 residues.

The chain couples TRBV13 to TRBJ2-3, with TRBD1 matching over 10 bases. V lost 5 bases, J lost 3 bases, and 23 bases stayed unmatched. Germline assignment: CDR1 PRHDT and CDR2 FYEKMQ (reference sequence). The length of the CDR3 is 21 residues. CDR3 amino acids: CASSLTIFTGGTGETTDTQYF. The CDR3 nucleotides read TGTGCCAGCAGCCTCACGATCTTTACGGGGGGGACAGGGGAGACTACAGATACGCAGTATTTT. The whole variable domain, remainder taken from reference TRBV13 and TRBJ2-3, is AAGVIQSPRHLIKEKRETATLKCYPIPRHDTVYWYQQGPGQDPQFLISFYEKMQSDKGSIPDRFSAQQFSDYHSELNMSSLELGDSALYFCASSLTIFTGGTGETTDTQYFGPGTRLTVL.

This clone was detected only a few times. V usage is TRBV7-9 and J usage is TRBJ1-1; a weak D match, TRBD1 (6 bases). The CDR3 loop spans 13 amino acids. Germline V gives CDR1 SEHNR, CDR2 FQNEAQ (reference sequence). The V end was cut by 4 bases, the J end by 7 bases, with 13 bases between. The CDR3 DNA reads TGTGCCAGCAGCTCGGACAGTACGGATGAAGCTTTCTTT. Translation gives CASSSDSTDEAFF.

As to this clone: Other DNA sequences in this specimen translate into the identical CDR3. The chain employs TRBV9 and TRBJ2-3, with unresolved D. This CDR3 has 13 residues. The V end lost 0 bases, the J end lost 1 base, and 3 bases lay between the germline ends. Germline lookup yields CDR1 SGDLS and CDR2 YYNGEE. For the CDR3, the DNA is TGTGCCAGCAGCGTAGGAGGCACAGATACGCAGTATTTT. Translation: CASSVGGTDTQYF.

V gene TRBV5-6 combines with J gene TRBJ1-2, with a tentative D call TRBD1 (5 bases). Germline CDR1 and CDR2: SGHDT and YYEEEE. Trimming removed 1 base from V and 5 bases from J, with 18 bases in between. The CDR3 is 16 residues long. The CDR3 DNA reads as TGTGCCAGCAGCTTGAGGGGCCGTTCGATGGCGTATGGCTACACCTTC. Translating it yields CASSLRGRSMAYGYTF.

This chain connects TRBV5-4 to TRBJ1-6; D is unclear. The CDR3 runs 16 residues. Trimming shortened V by 0 bases and J by 5 bases, and 12 bases separated the two germline ends. CDR1 and CDR2 (germline): SGHNT, YYREEE (reference sequence). CDR3 protein: CASSLAPGIHNSPLHF. DNA for the CDR3: TGTGCCAGCAGCTTGGCGCCCGGGATCCATAATTCACCCCTCCACTTT.

This clone was counted once. V usage is TRBV14 and J usage is TRBJ1-1, with TRBD1 identical over 7 bases. The J segment lost 1 base and the V segment lost 7 bases, leaving 12 bases of the junction unmatched. Germline loops: CDR1 SGHDN, CDR2 FVKESK. The CDR3 covers 16 residues. Here the CDR3 reads CASTNRQGLGNTEAFF. CDR3 nucleotide sequence: TGTGCCAGCACCAATCGACAGGGATTGGGGAACACTGAAGCTTTCTTT. Combining the CDR3 with reference TRBV14 and TRBJ1-1 gives the whole variable domain EAGVTQFPSHSVIEKGQTVTLRCDPISGHDNLYWYRRVMGKEIKFLLHFVKESKQDESGMPNNRFLAERTGGTYSTLKVQPAELEDSGVYFCASTNRQGLGNTEAFFGQGTRLTVV.